This TCR beta chain was obtained from a study of siplizumab effects on memory and regulatory T cells. The CDR3 contains 16 residues. V lost 3 bases and J lost 0, with 12 bases in between. Germline CDR1 and CDR2: KGHSH and LQKENI. Repertoires were generated with immunoSEQ multiplex PCR, while TCRdb's copy carries only in-frame clones and drops some. The data contain tens of thousands of clones, around 97% of them singletons. The TCR originated in a human donor in good health. Sequenced material: naive CD4+ T cells sorted from blood. The V and J genes are TRBV18 and TRBJ2-1; D assignment may be TRBD1 or TRBD2 (6 bases each). The CDR3, as DNA: TGTGCCAGCTCACCGGGGGGCCCCTACTCCTACAATGAGCAGTTCTTC. As protein: CASSPGGPYSYNEQFF.